Listed here are 4 T cell receptor beta chains from one sample, sequenced in a study of metastatic and nonmetastatic thyroid tumors. From the PCR reads, TCRdb re-called clones with MiXCR. The sample includes just over 40,000 clones, approximately 10% of them seen just once. Patients were all untreated before their thyroid surgery. The sample was blood. The receptors were gathered from a female donor with papillary thyroid cancer or a benign thyroid nodule (not recorded which). Some clones in this sample may be carry-over from other donors' samples.

This clone was detected a few times. The J gene is TRBJ1-2, the V gene TRBV6-1; TRBD1 is a possible D gene (5 bases). Germline V lookup: CDR1 MNHNS, CDR2 SASEGT. The CDR3 loop spans 14 amino acids. The V gene lost 4 bases and the J gene lost 3 bases, with 12 bases spanning the gap. The CDR3 nucleotides read TGTGCCAGCAGTGGGGCTCAGGGATACTATGGCTACACCTTC. Translation: CASSGAQGYYGYTF.

This clone was seen many times. At one end the junction does not follow the germline gene, possibly because of a read error. This rearrangement joins TRBV20-1 to TRBJ1-3; 9 nucleotides line up with TRBD1. The CDR3 contains 15 residues. CDR1 and CDR2 from the germline V gene are DFQATT and SNEGSKA (reference sequence). The CDR3 region is CSARNRDRAGNTIHF. CDR3 nucleotides: TGCAGTGCTCGGAACCGGGACAGGGCTGGAAACACCATACATTTT.

Many counts were recorded for this clone. Within the sample, other DNA sequences also encode this same CDR3. The chain is built from TRBV5-1 and TRBJ2-5; 7 bases fit TRBD1. The junction had 8 bases not matched to a gene; V was cut back by 4 bases and J by 5 bases. The CDR3 contains 14 residues. The germline V gene encodes CDR1 SGHRS and CDR2 YFSETQ. The CDR3 DNA reads as TGCGCCAGCAGCCGGGTAGGGACAGATGAGACCCAGTACTTC. It is translated as CASSRVGTDETQYF.

Points on this clone: The junction departs from germline at one end; a sequencing error may be responsible. The V gene is TRBV5-5, the J gene TRBJ2-7, with TRBD1 identical over 7 bases. This CDR3 region has 15 residues. CDR1 and CDR2 (germline): SGHKS, YYEKEE (reference sequence). In DNA form, the CDR3 reads TGTTCCAGCAGGGGCGAGGGACAGTGCAAGTACGAGCAGTACTTC. Protein sequence: CSSRGEGQCKYEQYF. Full variable domain (remainder filled in from reference TRBV5-5 and TRBJ2-7): DAGVTQSPTHLIKTRGQQVTLRCSPISGHKSVSWYQQVLGQGPQFIFQYYEKEERGRGNFPDRFSARQFPNYSSELNVNALLLGDSALYLCSSRGEGQCKYEQYFGPGTRLTVT.